This section outlines one T cell receptor beta chain sequence together with its context. Its antigen is not known. The data were taken from a study of shared clonotypes between healthy human individuals. Each PCR replicate from the sorted subsets contained about 200 ng DNA, which is about 30,000 T cell genomes. Assay used: immunoSEQ multiplex PCR; TCRdb lists only in-frame clones, some missing. This repertoire shows approximately 2.3 million clones, 80% to 95% found once; its top ten account for 0.39%. General study findings and limits: Relative to memory subsets, naive subsets generally showed larger estimated richness. Non-shared clonotypes showed lower generation probabilities than clonotypes common to all four donors.

This CDR3 region has 16 residues. Germline V gene lookup returns CDR1 LNHDA and CDR2 SQIVND (reference sequence). V shed 5 bases and J 4 bases; nucleotides not matched to a gene: 10. This clonotype originated in a man between 18 and 29 years old in good health. Some clones in this sample may be carry-over from other donors' samples. The sequencing input was naive CD4+ T cells from PBMCs. Sample subset: CD45RA+ positively selected. This sequence joins TRBV19 and TRBJ2-3; 9 positions match TRBD2. The CDR3 DNA reads as TGTGCCAGTAGTTTGGGGACTAGCAGAATGGCAGATACGCAGTATTTT. Residues: CASSLGTSRMADTQYF.